These T cell receptor beta chains were read from a single sample in a study of Ad26.COV2.S vaccination and SARS-CoV-2 variants. Only in-frame clones appear in the TCRdb table, and some are missing; sequencing was by immunoSEQ multiplex PCR. The data show some 350,000 clones, about 91% seen once. This specimen was peripheral blood, taken after recovery from COVID-19. All receptors derive from a human donor who had recovered from COVID-19. Both conserved end residues are part of each CDR3. D genes are given only for firm matches. Clone size is not always given. Where it is, it says once, few, many or a class for expanded clones.

abundance,d_gene,v_gene,j_gene,CDR3aa,CDR3nt
NA,NA,TRBV6-5,TRBJ2-1,CASSYSIPGISEQFF,TGTGCCAGCAGTTACTCGATTCCAGGGATTAGTGAGCAGTTCTTC
NA,TRBD1,TRBV5-5,TRBJ1-2,CASSTRDSYYGYTF,TGTGCCAGCAGCACCCGGGACAGTTACTATGGCTACACCTTC
NA,NA,TRBV4-3,TRBJ2-1,CASSQDISGQNYNEQFF,TGCGCCAGCAGCCAAGATATCTCGGGACAAAACTACAATGAGCAGTTCTTC
once,NA,TRBV6-6,TRBJ1-2,CATRGGTDYGYTF,TGTGCCACCCGGGGGGGGACCGATTATGGCTACACCTTC
NA,TRBD2,TRBV7-2,TRBJ2-5,CASSFPGLATQETQYF,TGTGCCAGCAGCTTCCCGGGACTAGCGACTCAAGAGACCCAGTACTTC
NA,NA,TRBV27,TRBJ2-5,CASSLGWSRGKEAQYF,TGTGCCAGCAGTTTAGGGTGGTCCAGGGGAAAAGAGGCCCAGTACTTC
NA,NA,TRBV15,TRBJ1-4,CATSRGPSNEKLFF,TGTGCCACCAGCAGAGGGCCCTCTAATGAAAAACTGTTTTTT
NA,TRBD2,TRBV11-2,TRBJ2-1,CASSLLGGGEYNEQFF,TGTGCCAGCAGCTTATTAGGCGGGGGGGAATACAATGAGCAGTTCTTC
NA,TRBD1,TRBV2,TRBJ1-3,CASRTGQGSRNTIYF,TGTGCCAGCAGGACCGGACAGGGGTCACGAAACACCATATATTTT
NA,TRBD1,TRBV11-2,TRBJ1-6,CASSRTGTYNSPLHF,TGTGCCAGCAGCCGGACAGGGACCTATAATTCACCCCTCCACTTT
NA,NA,TRBV2,TRBJ1-4,CASSPNRDEKLFF,TGTGCCAGCAGTCCGAACAGGGACGAAAAACTGTTTTTT
NA,TRBD1,TRBV6-6,TRBJ2-1,CASSFLTGQDYNEQFF,TGTGCCAGCAGTTTCTTGACGGGACAGGACTACAATGAGCAGTTCTTC
NA,NA,TRBV20-1,TRBJ1-5,CSASPDKAQHF,TGCAGTGCTAGCCCCGACAAGGCCCAGCATTTT
NA,NA,TRBV29-1,TRBJ2-1,CSVEDVVGFLGHNEQFF,TGCAGCGTTGAAGACGTGGTGGGGTTTTTGGGGCACAATGAGCAGTTCTTC
NA,NA,TRBV7-9,TRBJ2-3,CASSVRDSTDTQYF,TGTGCCAGCAGCGTCCGGGACAGCACAGATACGCAGTATTTT
once,NA,TRBV29-1,TRBJ1-1,CSVDGMNTEAFF,TGCAGCGTTGATGGGATGAACACTGAAGCTTTCTTT
NA,NA,TRBV21-1,TRBJ2-4,CASSKESDSFLAKNIQYF,TGTGCCAGCAGCAAAGAATCGGACAGTTTTCTAGCCAAAAACATTCAGTACTTC
NA,NA,TRBV9,TRBJ1-2,CASSVRGLNYGYTF,TGTGCCAGCAGCGTGAGGGGGTTAAACTATGGCTACACCTTC
NA,TRBD1,TRBV19,TRBJ2-5,CASSPGTAQETQYF,TGTGCCAGTAGTCCCGGGACAGCCCAAGAGACCCAGTACTTC
once,NA,TRBV6-4,TRBJ2-3,CASSAGTGTGTDTQYF,TGTGCCAGCAGTGCCGGGACTGGTACGGGCACAGATACGCAGTATTTT
NA,TRBD1,TRBV9,TRBJ2-1,CASSPRTGVRPESYNEQFF,TGTGCCAGCAGCCCCCGGACAGGGGTACGCCCGGAATCCTACAATGAGCAGTTCTTC
NA,NA,TRBV3-1/TRBV3-2,TRBJ2-7,CASSQEDLVRTYEQYF,TGTGCCAGCAGCCAAGAGGACCTTGTACGAACCTACGAGCAGTACTTC
NA,TRBD1,TRBV5-6,TRBJ2-5,CASSSTGDLGETQYF,TGTGCCAGCAGCTCCACAGGGGATTTGGGGGAGACCCAGTACTTC
NA,TRBD1,TRBV5-1,TRBJ1-2,CASDPGQGASYTF,TGCGCCAGCGACCCGGGACAGGGGGCAAGCTACACCTTC
NA,TRBD1,TRBV4-3,TRBJ2-2,CASSRDSQNTGELFF,TGCGCCAGCTCTCGGGACAGCCAGAACACCGGGGAGCTGTTTTTT
NA,TRBD2,TRBV7-9,TRBJ2-1,CASRGDYHEQFF,TGTGCCAGCAGGGGGGACTACCATGAGCAGTTCTTC
NA,TRBD1,TRBV5-1,TRBJ2-5,CASTRQGIEETQYF,TGCGCCAGCACGAGACAGGGAATTGAGGAGACCCAGTACTTC
NA,NA,TRBV12-3/TRBV12-4,TRBJ2-3,CASSLSRYDTQYF,TGTGCCAGCAGTTTGAGTCGGTATGATACGCAGTATTTT
NA,TRBD1,TRBV27,TRBJ1-4,CASSWTGGREKLFF,TGTGCCAGCAGTTGGACAGGGGGTCGGGAAAAACTGTTTTTT
NA,TRBD1,TRBV5-6,TRBJ1-6,CASSRQGLDYNSPLHF,TGTGCCAGCAGTAGACAGGGGCTAGATTATAATTCACCCCTCCACTTT
NA,NA,TRBV21-1,TRBJ1-1,CASRWRLAGTEAFF,TGTGCCAGCAGGTGGAGGTTGGCGGGCACTGAAGCTTTCTTT
NA,NA,TRBV5-1,TRBJ1-4,CASSPGVTDNEKLFF,TGCGCCAGCAGCCCAGGCGTGACAGACAATGAAAAACTGTTTTTT
NA,TRBD1,TRBV20-1,TRBJ1-2,CILGQDYGYTF,TGCATCTTGGGACAGGACTATGGCTACACCTTC
NA,NA,TRBV20-1,TRBJ1-4,CSASGRTGQNEKLFF,TGCAGTGCTAGTGGCCGGACTGGGCAGAATGAAAAACTGTTTTTT
NA,NA,TRBV10-3,TRBJ2-1,CAISTAHEQFF,TGTGCCATCAGCACCGCTCATGAGCAGTTCTTC
NA,NA,TRBV15,TRBJ1-2,CATSRNNYGYTF,TGTGCCACCAGCAGGAATAACTATGGCTACACCTTC
NA,NA,TRBV27,TRBJ1-2,CASSLKGTSNYGYTF,TGTGCCAGCAGTTTGAAGGGGACGTCTAACTATGGCTACACCTTC
NA,NA,TRBV5-4,TRBJ1-1,CASSLGRWLNTEAFF,TGTGCCAGCAGCTTGGGTCGTTGGTTGAACACTGAAGCTTTCTTT
NA,NA,TRBV7-6,TRBJ1-3,CASSLGLHSGNTIYF,TGTGCCAGCAGCTTAGGACTCCACTCTGGAAACACCATATATTTT
NA,TRBD1,TRBV5-4,TRBJ1-2,CASSLASGGGYTF,TGTGCCAGCAGCTTGGCGTCAGGGGGTGGCTACACCTTC
NA,TRBD1,TRBV5-6,TRBJ1-4,CASSVFYRDRDEKLFF,TGTGCCAGCAGCGTCTTCTACCGGGACAGAGATGAAAAACTGTTTTTT
NA,NA,TRBV4-3,TRBJ1-2,CASSQELPDGRGYGYTF,TGCGCCAGCAGCCAAGAGTTGCCGGACGGGAGAGGCTATGGCTACACCTTC
NA,TRBD2,TRBV27,TRBJ2-1,CASSFRLAGVLREQFF,TGTGCCAGCAGTTTCCGACTAGCGGGGGTCCTGAGGGAGCAGTTCTTC
NA,NA,TRBV10-1,TRBJ1-1,CASSEWRDTEAFF,TGCGCCAGCAGTGAGTGGAGGGACACTGAAGCTTTCTTT
NA,TRBD2,TRBV12-3/TRBV12-4,TRBJ2-7,CASRSGAGGPKYF,TGTGCCAGCAGGTCCGGGGCGGGGGGACCAAAGTACTTC
NA,TRBD1,TRBV7-9,TRBJ1-1,CASSTLRTGPNTEAFF,TGTGCCAGCAGCACGCTGAGGACAGGGCCGAACACTGAAGCTTTCTTT
NA,TRBD1,TRBV27,TRBJ1-5,CASSSHRGLPSEQPQHF,TGTGCCAGCAGTTCCCACAGGGGGCTGCCCTCAGAGCAGCCCCAGCATTTT
NA,NA,TRBV4-1,TRBJ2-7,CASSQEVRTTYEQYF,TGCGCCAGCAGCCAAGAAGTCAGAACAACCTACGAGCAGTACTTC
once,NA,TRBV5-4,TRBJ2-7,CASSSGTHRRDEQYF,TGTGCCAGCAGCTCCGGAACTCACCGCCGAGACGAGCAGTACTTC
NA,NA,TRBV9,TRBJ2-3,CASSVVGQLRNTDTQYF,TGTGCCAGCAGCGTAGTTGGACAGCTTAGAAACACAGATACGCAGTATTTT
NA,TRBD1,TRBV6-1,TRBJ2-3,CASSELGQFTDTQYF,TGTGCCAGCAGTGAATTGGGACAGTTCACAGATACGCAGTATTTT
NA,NA,TRBV7-2,TRBJ1-5,CASSLDGRTHQPQHF,TGTGCCAGCAGCTTAGATGGCAGGACCCATCAGCCCCAGCATTTT
NA,NA,TRBV12-5,TRBJ2-5,CASGSMVETQYF,TGTGCTAGTGGTTCCATGGTGGAGACCCAGTACTTC